Listed below are T cell receptor beta chains from one sample, sequenced in a study of cytomegalovirus exposure and HLA in healthy donors. TCRdb keeps only in-frame clones here, not all; method: immunoSEQ multiplex PCR. Found here are some 190,000 clones, about three quarters of them singletons; the top ten hold roughly 2%. Sequencing was performed on PBMCs. All receptors derive from a woman aged 30 to 39 in good health and CMV-seropositive. Both conserved end residues are part of each CDR3. D genes are given only for firm matches. Part of the rows lack a size; the others show once, few, many or a class for expanded clones.

clone size	V gene	D gene	J gene	CDR3 DNA	CDR3 protein
.	TRBV7-3	.	TRBJ1-1	TGTGCCAGCAGCTTATCGGTAGCGGGGGCTGAAGCTTTCTTT	CASSLSVAGAEAFF
.	TRBV18	.	TRBJ1-1	TGTGCCAGCTCAACGGGAGTTCTATTGGCTGAAGCTTTCTTT	CASSTGVLLAEAFF
.	TRBV7-3	TRBD2	TRBJ2-1	TGTGCCAGCAGTACTAGCGGGGGGGCGGATAAGCAGTTCTTC	CASSTSGGADKQFF
.	TRBV11-2	.	TRBJ1-2	TGTGCCAGCAGCTTAGATCTAACAGCTAACTATGGCTACACCTTC	CASSLDLTANYGYTF
.	TRBV4-1	TRBD1	TRBJ2-3	TGCGCCAGCAGCCAAGATCGTCCCGACAGGGCAGATACGCAGTATTTT	CASSQDRPDRADTQYF
.	TRBV5-5	.	TRBJ1-6	TGTGCCAGCAGCTTGACAGATAATTCACCCCTCCACTTT	CASSLTDNSPLHF
once	TRBV2	.	TRBJ1-4	TGTGCCAGCAGCTCTCAGGGTACTAATGAAAAACTGTTTTTT	CASSSQGTNEKLFF
few	TRBV28	.	TRBJ1-1	TGTGCCAGCAGTTTCAGGCGGAGGACTGAAGCTTTCTTT	CASSFRRRTEAFF
.	TRBV28	.	TRBJ2-7	TGTGCCAGCAGTTTGGGGCGTCCAGGCACCGAGCAGTACTTC	CASSLGRPGTEQYF
.	TRBV7-2	.	TRBJ1-3	TGTGCCAGCAGCTTAGTTGCAGGATCTGGAAACACCATATATTTT	CASSLVAGSGNTIYF
.	TRBV4-3	.	TRBJ2-1	TGCGCCAGCAGCCAAGGGAGATTCCAAATGGTCTTC	CASSQGRFQMVF
.	TRBV9	.	TRBJ2-7	TGTGCCAACGGCCGGGAATCCACCAACGAGCAGTACTTC	CANGRESTNEQYF
.	TRBV6-5	.	TRBJ2-1	TGTGCCAGCAGTTACGCCCCGGGGGACCGGCTGTTCTTC	CASSYAPGDRLFF
.	TRBV29-1	.	TRBJ1-2	TGCAGCGTTGAAGAGAGAACCTTCTATGGCTACACCTTC	CSVEERTFYGYTF
.	TRBV30	.	TRBJ2-1	TGTGCCTGGAGTGGGGTTGGGGGGAATGAGCAGTTCTTC	CAWSGVGGNEQFF
.	TRBV6-1	TRBD1	TRBJ1-1	TGTGCCAGCAGTGCCACAGGGGTAAGGAACACTGAAGCTTTCTTT	CASSATGVRNTEAFF
.	TRBV7-2	.	TRBJ2-7	TGTGCCAGCAGCCTGGGCCTGGACAGTACCTACGAGCAGTACTTC	CASSLGLDSTYEQYF
once	TRBV20-1	.	TRBJ2-7	TGCAGTGCTATCGGGGAAAGGAAGCAGTACTTC	CSAIGERKQYF
.	TRBV27	TRBD1	TRBJ1-4	TGTGCCAGCAGTTCCGGGACAGGGGTGTGGAAACTGTTTTTT	CASSSGTGVWKLFF
.	TRBV5-1	.	TRBJ2-3	TGCGCCAGCTTTGGACAACGCACAGATACGCAGTATTTT	CASFGQRTDTQYF
few	TRBV19	.	TRBJ2-5	TGTGCCACCAGTGGAGGATTTACCCAGTACTTC	CATSGGFTQYF
.	TRBV29-1	.	TRBJ1-1	TGCAGCGCCGGATCAGGACAAACTATGAACACTGAAGCTTTCTTT	CSAGSGQTMNTEAFF
.	TRBV28	.	TRBJ2-7	TGTGCCAGCATTTCCAACGTCCCGGGACACCTCTACGAGCAGTACTTC	CASISNVPGHLYEQYF
.	TRBV7-9	TRBD2	TRBJ2-7	TGTGCCTCCTCCCCGGGGACTAGCGGGGGGGCTATCCCTCACGAGCAGTACTTC	CASSPGTSGGAIPHEQYF
.	TRBV5-1	.	TRBJ2-7	TGCGCCAGCAGCTTGGAGGTGGGAGTAACCCCCCACGAGCAGTACTTC	CASSLEVGVTPHEQYF
.	TRBV5-1	TRBD1	TRBJ1-4	TGCGCCAGCAGCCAGAAGGACAGGGAGAAACTGTTTTTT	CASSQKDREKLFF
.	TRBV11-2	.	TRBJ1-5	TGTGCCAGCAGCTTAGGGCAGAATCAGCCCCAGCATTTT	CASSLGQNQPQHF
.	TRBV9	TRBD2	TRBJ2-1	TGTGCCAGCAGCCCAAAGGGACTAGCGGGGGGGCCCCACAATGAGCAGTTCTTC	CASSPKGLAGGPHNEQFF
once	TRBV2	.	TRBJ1-1	TGTGCCAGCAGTCAGACTTTCAACCTGGCGTTCTTT	CASSQTFNLAFF
.	TRBV7-9	TRBD2	TRBJ2-1	TGTGCCAGCAGCTTAGTTCGGCTAAGGACTAGCGAGTTGAATGAGCAGTTCTTC	CASSLVRLRTSELNEQFF
.	TRBV29-1	TRBD2	TRBJ2-3	TGCAGCGCCCCCGTAGCGGGGGCTGATACGCAGTATTTT	CSAPVAGADTQYF
.	TRBV5-1	.	TRBJ2-5	TGCGCCAGCAGCCGGACAGCACAAGAGACCCAGTACTTC	CASSRTAQETQYF
.	TRBV10-3	.	TRBJ2-3	TGTGCCATCAGTCGACAGGCCCTCGGGGCAGATACGCAGTATTTT	CAISRQALGADTQYF